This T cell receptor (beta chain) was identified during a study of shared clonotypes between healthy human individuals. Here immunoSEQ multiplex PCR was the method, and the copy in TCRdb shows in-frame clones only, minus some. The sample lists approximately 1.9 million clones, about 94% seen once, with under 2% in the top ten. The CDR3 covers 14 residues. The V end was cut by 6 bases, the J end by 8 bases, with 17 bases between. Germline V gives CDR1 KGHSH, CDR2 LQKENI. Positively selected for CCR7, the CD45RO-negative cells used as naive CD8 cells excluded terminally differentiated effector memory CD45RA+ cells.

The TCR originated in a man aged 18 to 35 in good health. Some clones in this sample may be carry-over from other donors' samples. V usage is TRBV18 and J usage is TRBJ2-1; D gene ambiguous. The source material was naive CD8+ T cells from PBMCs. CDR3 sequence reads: CASSPSASGDEQFF. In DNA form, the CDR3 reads TGTGCCAGCTCGCCGTCTGCCAGTGGCGATGAGCAGTTCTTC.